This T cell receptor beta chain came from a study of cytomegalovirus exposure and HLA in healthy donors. Study-level results: CMV serostatus stood as the only immune exposure information on hand. Researchers reported in a later analysis that a missense DCLRE1C variant was tied to TCR beta V- and J-gene trimming. Later work found that TCR association rates differed between HLA loci; DRB1 had the most and HLA-C the fewest.

Germline V gene sequence: CDR1 SGHRS, CDR2 YFSETQ. The CDR3 spans 15 residues. Germline trimming cut 4 bases from V and 1 base from J; bases unmatched to any gene: 7. PCR involved 60 Vbeta and 13 Jbeta primers. The method was immunoSEQ multiplex PCR; TCRdb's version includes in-frame clones alone and lacks a portion of them. In the table there are about 140,000 clones, approximately 73% of which are singletons. Regarding this clone: Its target is unknown.

The V and J genes are TRBV5-1 and TRBJ1-1; 7 nucleotides line up with TRBD1. The sample comprised PBMCs. The receptor's source is a woman aged 40 to 50 in good health and CMV-seronegative. The CDR3 nucleotides read TGCGCCAGCAGCGTACAGGGACAGAAGAACACTGAAGCTTTCTTT. Translating gives CASSVQGQKNTEAFF.